This T cell receptor (beta chain) was sequenced during a study of blood T cells in healthy people across ages. The study's findings and limits: Without sorted subsets, naive and antigen-experienced compartments could not be conclusively compared.

The CDR3 extends over 16 amino acids. CDR1 KGHSH and CDR2 LQKENI come from the germline V gene. Trimming took 3 bases from V and 0 from J, leaving 9 bases between them. It was with a sample-barcoded 5' primer and a J-beta primer mix that a second PCR of roughly 7 to 12 cycles was run. TCRdb reanalysed the 5' RACE reads using MiXCR and keeps one entry per CDR3 protein. The data hold more than 1,400,000 distinct CDR3 sequences, with roughly 40% observed a single time. Many counts were recorded for this clonotype. Antigen specificity is unknown. The chain uses TRBV18 and TRBJ2-6; D not resolved. This TCR came from a woman aged 18-29 years in good health. Input material: blood. This CDR3 is CASSPLVISGANVLTF. The CDR3 DNA follows: TGTGCCAGCTCACCCCTTGTGATCTCTGGGGCCAACGTCCTGACTTTC.